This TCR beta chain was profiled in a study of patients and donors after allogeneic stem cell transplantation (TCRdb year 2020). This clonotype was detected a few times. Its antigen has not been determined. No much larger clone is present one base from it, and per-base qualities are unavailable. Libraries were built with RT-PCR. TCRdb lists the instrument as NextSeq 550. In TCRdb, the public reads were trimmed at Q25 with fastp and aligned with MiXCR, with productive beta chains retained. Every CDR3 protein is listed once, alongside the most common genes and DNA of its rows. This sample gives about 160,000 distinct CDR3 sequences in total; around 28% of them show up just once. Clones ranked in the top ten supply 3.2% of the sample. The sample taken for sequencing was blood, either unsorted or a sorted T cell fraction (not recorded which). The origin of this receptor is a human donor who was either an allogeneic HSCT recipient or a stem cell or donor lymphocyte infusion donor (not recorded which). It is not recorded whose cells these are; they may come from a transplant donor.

The CDR3 protein is CASSQPGSREQFF. The nucleotide sequence is TGTGCCAGCAGCCAACCCGGGAGTCGGGAGCAGTTCTTC. The sequence links TRBV7-2 to TRBJ2-1; the D region possibly corresponds to TRBD2 (6 bases align). In the germline V gene, CDR1 corresponds to SGHTA and CDR2 to FQGNSA. V is shortened by 5 bases, J by 10 bases, and the region joining them spans 15 bases. The CDR3, cysteine through phenylalanine, is 13 amino acids long. Of the read, only the CDR3 DNA is kept; its 39 bases are in frame from base 1.